The T cell receptor beta chain under discussion was sequenced for a study of shared clonotypes between healthy human individuals. Turning to the study itself: For every donor, three CD4 naive, three CD4 memory, two CD8 naive and one CD8 memory plates were used.

Remarks on this clone: Its antigen is currently unknown.

V was pared by 5 bases and J by 3 bases, with 23 bases between. CDR1 and CDR2 (germline): SNHLY, FYNNEI. This CDR3 has 17 residues. Subsets obtained from CD4+ cells comprised CD45RA+ naive and CD45RA-negative memory cells. Study observations and caveats: For naive CD4 cells, approximately 5% of clonotypes were shared across a handful of donors.

The assay was immunoSEQ multiplex PCR, and TCRdb's table has in-frame clones only and misses some. Of about 1 million clones in the sample, around 75% were seen once. The sequenced material came from memory CD4+ T cells sorted from blood. Subset of the sample: CD45RA-negative fraction. The clonotype originates from a man aged 18 to 30 in good health. The chain is built from TRBV2 and TRBJ2-7; TRBD1 might be the D (6 bases). DNA for the CDR3: TGTGCCAGCAGTCCGGGTCCGACAACAGGGAATCACTACGAGCAGTACTTC. Encoded protein: CASSPGPTTGNHYEQYF.